A selection of T cell receptor beta chains follows, all from one sample in a study of Ad26.COV2.S vaccination and SARS-CoV-2 variants. TCRdb's copy holds only in-frame clones and misses some; the assay was immunoSEQ multiplex PCR. Of roughly 380,000 clones in the sample, roughly 90% were seen once. Sequencing was performed on peripheral blood, taken in a trial of Ad26.COV2.S vaccine versus placebo. These receptors were taken from a person aged 18-65 years who received the Ad26.COV2.S COVID-19 vaccine or a placebo. CDR3s include the opening cysteine and the closing phenylalanine or tryptophan. D genes are given only for firm matches. Where a row states a size, it is once, few, many or the class of an expanded clone; other rows omit it.

D	J	size	V	DNA	CDR3
.	TRBJ2-2	.	TRBV9	TGTGCCAGCAGCGTAGGGGCCGGAGGCACCGGGGAGCTGTTTTTT	CASSVGAGGTGELFF
.	TRBJ1-1	.	TRBV7-2	TGTGCCAGCAGCTTAGCCTGGAATATGAACACTGAAGCTTTCTTT	CASSLAWNMNTEAFF
.	TRBJ1-4	.	TRBV28	TGTGCCAGCAGTTTACGGGGGGGGGATGAAAAACTGTTTTTT	CASSLRGGDEKLFF
TRBD1	TRBJ1-5	.	TRBV7-3	TGTGCCAGCAGCCTGGGGACAGGGGTACAGCCCCAGCATTTT	CASSLGTGVQPQHF
.	TRBJ2-7	.	TRBV4-1	TGCGCCAGCAGCCAAGAACGCAGGGCGGCCTACGAGCAGTACTTC	CASSQERRAAYEQYF
.	TRBJ2-2	.	TRBV5-1	TGCGCCAGCAGCTTAACGCGGGGGAACACCGGGGAGCTGTTTTTT	CASSLTRGNTGELFF
TRBD1	TRBJ1-2	.	TRBV10-3	TGTGCCATCAGTGAGATAACCGGGACAGGGGACCGCTATGGCTACACCTTC	CAISEITGTGDRYGYTF
TRBD1	TRBJ2-7	.	TRBV10-3	TGTGCCATCAGAGGGGTAGGGGGCAACGAGCAGTACTTC	CAIRGVGGNEQYF
TRBD1	TRBJ1-5	.	TRBV28	TGTGCCACCAAAGGGGACAGTCGCAATCAGCCCCAGCATTTT	CATKGDSRNQPQHF
.	TRBJ2-7	.	TRBV4-1	TGCGCCAGCAGCCAAGGGGGACATCCCAAGCAGTACTTC	CASSQGGHPKQYF
TRBD2	TRBJ2-5	.	TRBV5-4	TGTGCCAGTCGGACTAGCGGGCAGGAGACCCAGTACTTC	CASRTSGQETQYF
.	TRBJ2-3	.	TRBV11-3	TGTGCCAGCAGCTTAGGCCCTAACACAGATACGCAGTATTTT	CASSLGPNTDTQYF
.	TRBJ2-4	.	TRBV28	TGTGCCAGCAGGAGGGGGGTTCTGGCCAAAAACATTCAGTACTTC	CASRRGVLAKNIQYF
TRBD1	TRBJ1-1	.	TRBV3-1/TRBV3-2	TGTGCCAGCAGCCAAGTGGGCAGGGGGGGATCTGAAGCTTTCTTT	CASSQVGRGGSEAFF
.	TRBJ2-2	.	TRBV2	TGTGCCAGCAGTGAAAGGGCAGGAAGGCTAGTAAAGGGAACCGGGGAGCTGTTTTTT	CASSERAGRLVKGTGELFF
.	TRBJ2-1	.	TRBV27	TGTGCCAGCAGTGACGGGGGTGAGCAGTTCTTC	CASSDGGEQFF
.	TRBJ2-5	.	TRBV3-1/TRBV3-2	TGTGCCAGCAGCCAAGGGCAGGTGGGCCAAGAGACCCAGTACTTC	CASSQGQVGQETQYF
.	TRBJ1-5	.	TRBV19	TGTGCCAGTAGTATTCGGGGAGGTAGCAATCAGCCCCAGCATTTT	CASSIRGGSNQPQHF
.	TRBJ1-6	.	TRBV5-4	TGTGCCAGCAGCCCCGGGTGGGGATCTTATAATTCACCCCTCCACTTT	CASSPGWGSYNSPLHF
TRBD2	TRBJ2-5	.	TRBV28	TGTGCCAGCAGGATGACTAGCGGGCCGTACCAAGAGACCCAGTACTTC	CASRMTSGPYQETQYF
.	TRBJ2-5	.	TRBV15	TGTGCCACCAGCAGAGGACAGCAAGAGACCCAGTACTTC	CATSRGQQETQYF
.	TRBJ2-7	once	TRBV4-1	TGCGCCAGCAGCCAACGACAGGACTACGAGCAGTACTTC	CASSQRQDYEQYF
.	TRBJ2-1	.	TRBV4-2	TGTGCCAGCAGCCAAGAGGGGGGCCCCTACAATGAGCAGTTCTTC	CASSQEGGPYNEQFF
.	TRBJ2-7	.	TRBV27	TGTGCCAGCAGTTTCCGGACCAACTACGAGCAGTACTTC	CASSFRTNYEQYF
.	TRBJ2-7	.	TRBV5-4	TGTGCCAGCAGCTCGGGACAATTCTACGAGCAGTACTTC	CASSSGQFYEQYF
.	TRBJ2-3	.	TRBV4-2	TGTGCCAGCACCCAAGTGGGGGGGCGCGGCACAGATACGCAGTATTTT	CASTQVGGRGTDTQYF
.	TRBJ2-3	.	TRBV6-5	TGTGCCAGCAGACCCGACGAGTGGAGCACAGATACGCAGTATTTT	CASRPDEWSTDTQYF
TRBD1	TRBJ2-5	.	TRBV5-4	TGTGCCAGCAGGAGACAGGGAGATGGAGAGACCCAGTACTTC	CASRRQGDGETQYF
.	TRBJ1-2	.	TRBV30	TGTGCCTGGACGAGCGGACCTAACTATGGCTACACCTTC	CAWTSGPNYGYTF
.	TRBJ2-7	once	TRBV14	TGTGCCAGCAGCCCCTACAGCTCAAGCGCCTACGAGCAGTACTTC	CASSPYSSSAYEQYF
TRBD1	TRBJ2-3	once	TRBV5-1	TGCGCCAGCAGCTTGGGAACCGGACAGGGGGCCAGAGATACGCAGTATTTT	CASSLGTGQGARDTQYF
TRBD1	TRBJ2-7	once	TRBV7-6	TGTGCCAGCAGCCCAGGGACAGACTCCTACGAGCAGTACTTC	CASSPGTDSYEQYF
TRBD1	TRBJ2-7	.	TRBV5-1	TGCGCCAGCAGCCGACAGGGATACGAGCAGTACTTC	CASSRQGYEQYF
.	TRBJ2-1	.	TRBV7-9	TGTGCCAGCAGCTTAGGTCGGGGCTCCTACAATGAGCAGTTCTTC	CASSLGRGSYNEQFF
.	TRBJ2-5	.	TRBV7-9	TGTGCCAGCAGCCCAGGGGGGGGGAAGAAGACCCAGTACTTC	CASSPGGGKKTQYF
.	TRBJ1-6	.	TRBV7-2	TGTGCCAGCAGGAGTCTGGGGGGCTTCTCACCCCTCCACTTT	CASRSLGGFSPLHF
.	TRBJ1-5	.	TRBV27	TGTGCCAGCAGGGCGGGCAATCAGCCCCAGCATTTT	CASRAGNQPQHF
.	TRBJ1-6	.	TRBV30	TGTGCCTGGAATGTAGGGAGGAATTCACCCCTCCACTTT	CAWNVGRNSPLHF
.	TRBJ1-2	once	TRBV19	TGTGCCAGTACCGAGTGGGCGGGGAACTATGGCTACACCTTC	CASTEWAGNYGYTF
.	TRBJ2-2	.	TRBV28	TGTGCCAGCAGTTTAACAGACCGGGAGCTGTTTTTT	CASSLTDRELFF
TRBD1	TRBJ2-5	once	TRBV7-2	TGTGCCAGCAGCATACACAGGGGTGGGACAACAGAGACCCAGTACTTC	CASSIHRGGTTETQYF
.	TRBJ1-4	few	TRBV10-2	TGCGCCAGCAGTGAGATCTTTGTGGAGAATGAAAAACTGTTTTTT	CASSEIFVENEKLFF
.	TRBJ1-1	.	TRBV7-9	TGTGCCAGCAGCTTAGTAGGGGGGCTGAACACTGAAGCTTTCTTT	CASSLVGGLNTEAFF
.	TRBJ1-2	.	TRBV4-1	TGCGCCAGCAGCCAAGTTCCAGGGGACCTCGTCGGCTACACCTTC	CASSQVPGDLVGYTF
.	TRBJ2-7	.	TRBV7-2	TGTGCCAGCAGCTTAGATGGTGGGGTTACCTACGAGCAGTACTTC	CASSLDGGVTYEQYF
.	TRBJ1-1	.	TRBV4-2	TGTGCCAGCAGCCAAGACGGCAGGGCTTTGACCACTGAAGCTTTCTTT	CASSQDGRALTTEAFF
TRBD1	TRBJ1-2	.	TRBV6-2/TRBV6-3	TGTGCCAGCAGTTACGGGGGACAGGCGGATTATGGCTACACCTTC	CASSYGGQADYGYTF
TRBD2	TRBJ2-5	.	TRBV14	TGTGCCAGCAGCCAACTAGCGGGGCAAGAGACCCAGTACTTC	CASSQLAGQETQYF
.	TRBJ2-5	.	TRBV5-1	TGCGCCAGCAGCCAAGAGGGGGGCAGAGAGACCCAGTACTTC	CASSQEGGRETQYF
TRBD2	TRBJ2-1	many	TRBV19	TGTGCCAGTAGTATCCGGCGGGGGTCCGTTAGTCAGCAGTTCTTC	CASSIRRGSVSQQFF
.	TRBJ2-3	.	TRBV11-3	TGTGCCAGCAGCCCACGCGGCAGGGGCACAGATACGCAGTATTTT	CASSPRGRGTDTQYF